These T cell receptor beta chains were read from a single sample in a study of technical replicates of blood from several donors. Repertoires were generated with immunoSEQ multiplex PCR, while TCRdb's copy carries only in-frame clones and drops some. The sample lists 70,000 to 75,000 clones; around 93% were seen once. Input material: T cells isolated from PBMCs. These receptors were collected from a human donor in good health. Both conserved end residues are part of each CDR3. Fields, in order: clone size, J gene, V gene, D gene, CDR3 protein, CDR3 DNA. D genes are given only for firm matches. Size is stated for part of the rows, as once, few or many counts, or as a class when the clone is expanded.

>NA|TRBJ2-3|TRBV27|TRBD2
CASSLLAGRADTQYF
TGTGCCAGCAGTCTTCTAGCGGGAAGGGCTGATACGCAGTATTTT
>NA|TRBJ1-5|TRBV7-9|NA
CASSLGGPGSNQPQHF
TGTGCCAGCAGCTTAGGAGGTCCGGGGAGCAATCAGCCCCAGCATTTT
>once|TRBJ1-5|TRBV4-2|TRBD1
CASRRNRGSNQPQHF
TGTGCCAGCAGACGCAACAGGGGAAGCAATCAGCCCCAGCATTTT
>NA|TRBJ2-1|TRBV9|NA
CASSVVEGGEQFF
TGTGCCAGCAGCGTAGTGGAGGGTGGTGAGCAGTTCTTC
>NA|TRBJ2-1|TRBV19|TRBD2
CASSIGGGSSYNEQFF
TGTGCCAGTAGTATAGGCGGCGGGAGCTCCTACAATGAGCAGTTCTTC
>NA|TRBJ2-7|TRBV6-5|NA
CASRVAPSLTYEQYF
TGTGCCAGCAGAGTAGCACCCTCCCTTACCTACGAGCAGTACTTC
>NA|TRBJ2-7|TRBV29-1|TRBD1
CSVETGTGSYEQYF
TGCAGCGTTGAAACCGGGACAGGGTCCTACGAGCAGTACTTC
>NA|TRBJ2-7|TRBV28|TRBD1
CATRNRGSYFYEQYF
TGTGCCACTAGAAACAGGGGCTCATACTTCTACGAGCAGTACTTC
>NA|TRBJ1-5|TRBV6-5|TRBD1
CASSPDRGQPQHF
TGTGCCAGCAGCCCGGACAGGGGTCAGCCCCAGCATTTT
>NA|TRBJ2-7|TRBV9|NA
CASSPTPGALGEQYF
TGTGCCAGCAGCCCTACCCCAGGGGCTTTGGGCGAGCAGTACTTC
>NA|TRBJ2-5|TRBV15|NA
CATSRDPGREETQYF
TGTGCCACCAGCAGAGACCCAGGAAGAGAAGAGACCCAGTACTTC
>few|TRBJ2-2|TRBV18|TRBD1
CASSPYGTGSNTGELFF
TGTGCCAGCTCACCGTATGGGACAGGGTCGAACACCGGGGAGCTGTTTTTT
>NA|TRBJ2-2|TRBV11-2|NA
CASSSNPGVNTGELFF
TGTGCCAGCAGCTCCAATCCGGGGGTGAACACCGGGGAGCTGTTTTTT
>NA|TRBJ1-2|TRBV9|TRBD1
CASSVASRQGTYGYTF
TGTGCCAGCAGCGTAGCCTCTAGACAGGGCACCTATGGCTACACCTTC
>NA|TRBJ2-2|TRBV6-4|TRBD2
CASTTTSGSSGELFF
TGTGCCAGCACCACGACTAGCGGGAGTTCAGGGGAGCTGTTTTTT
>NA|TRBJ1-4|TRBV11-2|NA
CASSFEEKLFF
TGTGCCAGCAGCTTTGAGGAAAAACTGTTTTTT
>NA|TRBJ2-1|TRBV7-7|TRBD1
CASSKGRGTLNEQFF
TGTGCCAGCTCGAAGGGCAGGGGGACCCTCAATGAGCAGTTCTTC
>NA|TRBJ1-5|TRBV4-1|TRBD1
CASSPTGDSNQPQHF
TGCGCCAGCAGCCCGACAGGGGATAGCAATCAGCCCCAGCATTTT
>NA|TRBJ2-7|TRBV6-6|NA
CASSYAPPSTYEQYF
TGTGCCAGCAGTTACGCTCCCCCATCTACCTACGAGCAGTACTTC
>NA|TRBJ1-1|TRBV6-1|TRBD1
CASSDLQGALNTEAFF
TGTGCCAGCAGTGATTTACAGGGGGCCTTGAACACTGAAGCTTTCTTT
>NA|TRBJ2-7|TRBV9|NA
CASSVGLSLTYEQYF
TGTGCCAGCAGCGTAGGACTATCGCTCACCTACGAGCAGTACTTC
>NA|TRBJ2-3|TRBV21-1|NA
CASSKRGGGMTSTDTQYF
TGTGCCAGCAGCAAACGCGGCGGGGGAATGACTAGCACAGATACGCAGTATTTT
>NA|TRBJ1-5|TRBV25-1|NA
CASSAGWVNQPQHF
TGTGCCAGCAGTGCAGGGTGGGTCAATCAGCCCCAGCATTTT
>NA|TRBJ2-2|TRBV18|TRBD2
CASSPPPSGRVTTGELFF
TGTGCCAGCTCACCACCCCCTAGCGGGAGGGTGACCACCGGGGAGCTGTTTTTT
>NA|TRBJ1-1|TRBV18|TRBD1
CASSPPDRGSVMNTEAFF
TGTGCCAGCTCACCACCAGACAGGGGGTCAGTCATGAACACTGAAGCTTTCTTT
>NA|TRBJ1-1|TRBV15|NA
CATSRDEGVGSAFF
TGTGCCACCAGCAGAGATGAGGGCGTCGGATCCGCTTTCTTT
>NA|TRBJ1-2|TRBV5-4|NA
CASSLAGVWGRNGYTF
TGTGCCAGCAGCTTGGCGGGAGTTTGGGGTAGGAATGGCTACACCTTC
>NA|TRBJ2-3|TRBV9|TRBD2
CASSVGRGDSTDTQYF
TGTGCCAGCAGCGTAGGTCGGGGGGACAGCACAGATACGCAGTATTTT
>NA|TRBJ2-1|TRBV5-1|NA
CASSPEGPTGWNEQFF
TGCGCCAGCAGCCCTGAAGGCCCGACGGGGTGGAATGAGCAGTTCTTC
>NA|TRBJ2-3|TRBV10-2|TRBD2
CASSDGLAGVTDTQYF
TGCGCCAGCAGTGACGGACTAGCGGGTGTCACAGATACGCAGTATTTT
>few|TRBJ2-7|TRBV5-4|NA
CASSLYAGRNEQYF
TGTGCCAGCAGCTTGTATGCAGGGAGGAACGAGCAGTACTTC
>NA|TRBJ2-1|TRBV19|NA
CASSIPFRVFF
TGTGCCAGTAGTATCCCGTTCAGGGTGTTCTTC
>NA|TRBJ1-1|TRBV4-1|NA
CASSQVPEGRLNTEAFF
TGCGCCAGCAGCCAAGTCCCGGAGGGCAGGCTGAACACTGAAGCTTTCTTT
>NA|TRBJ1-4|TRBV2|TRBD1
CASRPSNRGPLIATNEKLFF
TGTGCCAGCAGGCCCTCAAACAGGGGACCCCTCATTGCAACTAATGAAAAACTGTTTTTT
>NA|TRBJ2-7|TRBV5-1|TRBD1
CASSPRTGGWYEQYF
TGCGCCAGCAGCCCGCGGACAGGGGGGTGGTACGAGCAGTACTTC
>NA|TRBJ1-5|TRBV11-2|NA
CASSLGPRGFRSNQPQHF
TGTGCCAGCAGCTTAGGCCCCAGAGGGTTTAGGAGCAATCAGCCCCAGCATTTT
>NA|TRBJ2-3|TRBV11-2|TRBD1
CASSTRTGTDTDTQYF
TGTGCCAGCAGCACCAGGACAGGGACCGACACAGATACGCAGTATTTT
>NA|TRBJ2-7|TRBV30|NA
CAWSRQVFSYEQYF
TGTGCCTGGAGTCGACAGGTCTTCTCCTACGAGCAGTACTTC
>NA|TRBJ1-3|TRBV12-2|NA
CASRLGGPQGRDTIYF
TGTGCAAGTCGCCTCGGTGGACCGCAGGGGAGAGACACCATATATTTT
>NA|TRBJ1-5|TRBV6-6|TRBD1
CASRQGAGNQPQHF
TGTGCCAGCAGACAGGGGGCTGGCAATCAGCCCCAGCATTTT
>NA|TRBJ2-1|TRBV10-2|TRBD2
CASSGSGSGRSSYNEQFF
TGCGCCAGCAGTGGAAGCGGTAGCGGGAGGAGTAGTTACAATGAGCAGTTCTTC
>NA|TRBJ2-7|TRBV9|NA
CASSVRERSSYEQYF
TGTGCCAGCAGCGTACGGGAACGCAGCTCCTACGAGCAGTACTTC
>NA|TRBJ2-7|TRBV18|TRBD2
CASSPRSGSSYEQYF
TGTGCCAGCTCACCGAGGAGCGGGAGTTCCTACGAGCAGTACTTC
>NA|TRBJ1-4|TRBV29-1|TRBD1
CSVFGTGHEKLFF
TGCAGCGTTTTTGGGACAGGACATGAAAAACTGTTTTTT
>once|TRBJ2-2|TRBV28|NA
CASSPQGSAGELFF
TGTGCCAGCAGTCCACAGGGTAGTGCCGGGGAGCTGTTTTTT
>once|TRBJ1-2|TRBV9|TRBD1
CASSVAGQGASYTF
TGTGCCAGCAGCGTAGCCGGACAGGGGGCCAGCTACACCTTC
>NA|TRBJ2-7|TRBV2|NA
CASSEGAGVHRQYF
TGTGCCAGCAGTGAAGGTGCCGGAGTACATCGGCAGTACTTC
>NA|TRBJ2-1|TRBV5-6|NA
CASSSQVNNEQFF
TGTGCCAGCAGCTCGCAGGTGAACAATGAGCAGTTCTTC
>NA|TRBJ2-7|TRBV4-1|NA
CASSQDRAGVTYEQYF
TGCGCCAGCAGCCAAGACCGGGCAGGGGTAACCTACGAGCAGTACTTC
>NA|TRBJ1-1|TRBV6-1|NA
CASVGQTNTEAFF
TGTGCCAGCGTAGGACAGACCAACACTGAAGCTTTCTTT
>NA|TRBJ2-5|TRBV6-6|TRBD2
CASSPGTSGGRETQYF
TGTGCCAGCAGTCCGGGGACTAGCGGGGGTAGGGAGACCCAGTACTTC
>NA|TRBJ1-1|TRBV7-9|TRBD1
CASSLSRGGRNTEAFF
TGTGCCAGCAGCTTAAGTAGAGGGGGCAGGAACACTGAAGCTTTCTTT
>NA|TRBJ2-7|TRBV9|TRBD1
CASSANPGQTYEQYF
TGTGCCAGCAGCGCGAACCCGGGACAGACCTACGAGCAGTACTTC
>NA|TRBJ2-2|TRBV29-1|NA
CSVVRQENTGELFF
TGCAGCGTTGTACGGCAGGAGAACACCGGGGAGCTGTTTTTT
>NA|TRBJ2-6|TRBV30|NA
CASGDTSGANVLTF
TGTGCCTCGGGGGATACCTCTGGGGCCAACGTCCTGACTTTC
>NA|TRBJ2-5|TRBV5-1|NA
CASSYTDSFASLRETQYF
TGCGCCAGCAGCTACACGGACTCGTTCGCTTCCCTAAGAGAGACCCAGTACTTC
>NA|TRBJ2-3|TRBV4-1|NA
CASSQDGMPLGTDTQYF
TGCGCCAGCAGCCAAGATGGAATGCCTCTAGGCACAGATACGCAGTATTTT
>NA|TRBJ1-2|TRBV10-1|NA
CASSDKGGGYTF
TGCGCCAGCAGTGATAAGGGCGGGGGCTACACCTTC
>NA|TRBJ2-3|TRBV5-1|NA
CASSLALARTDTQYF
TGCGCCAGCAGCTTGGCACTAGCCCGCACAGATACGCAGTATTTT
>NA|TRBJ1-5|TRBV19|NA
CASSIQASNQPQHF
TGTGCCAGTAGTATCCAGGCTAGCAATCAGCCCCAGCATTTT